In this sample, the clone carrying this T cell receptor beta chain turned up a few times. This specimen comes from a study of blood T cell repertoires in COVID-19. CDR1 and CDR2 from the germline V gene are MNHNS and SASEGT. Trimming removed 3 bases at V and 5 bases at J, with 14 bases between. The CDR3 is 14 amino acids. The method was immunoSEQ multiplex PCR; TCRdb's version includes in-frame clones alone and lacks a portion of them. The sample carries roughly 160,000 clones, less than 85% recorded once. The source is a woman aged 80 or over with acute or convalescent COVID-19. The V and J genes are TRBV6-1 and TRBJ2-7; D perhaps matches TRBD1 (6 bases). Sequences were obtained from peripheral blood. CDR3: CASSDYRVGNEQYF. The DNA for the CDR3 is TGTGCCAGCAGTGATTACAGGGTTGGGAACGAGCAGTACTTC.